The clone carrying this T cell receptor beta chain was seen repeatedly, ten times or more. Its antigen is as yet unknown. Individual cDNA molecules were tagged with unique molecular identifiers. TCRdb reprocessed the 5' RACE reads via MiXCR and lists one record per CDR3 protein. The sample gives about 38,000 distinct CDR3 sequences, 3.5% to 5% of which show up once; around 15% is in the top ten. The sample comes from a study of early T cells in non-severe SARS-CoV-2 infection. Study overall: Bulk RNA taken from unsorted whole blood was sequenced, leaving chains unpaired. Findings and limits, study-wide: The matching step, a VDJdb search, favored anti-spike CD8 responses and missed private and CD4 specificities.

Germline V lookup: CDR1 SGHRS, CDR2 YFSETQ. V shed 4 bases, J shed 1 base, and the junction held 12 bases outside the gene matches. The CDR3 is 18 residues long. This TCR was sampled from an adult who was a healthcare worker with PCR-confirmed SARS-CoV-2 infection or an uninfected control (not recorded which). The genes are TRBV5-1 and TRBJ1-5, with TRBD1 identical over 9 bases. The sequencing input was whole blood. The CDR3 protein is CASSQSRDRASSNQPQHF. The CDR3, as DNA: TGCGCCAGCAGCCAGTCCCGGGACAGGGCTTCGAGCAATCAGCCCCAGCATTTT.